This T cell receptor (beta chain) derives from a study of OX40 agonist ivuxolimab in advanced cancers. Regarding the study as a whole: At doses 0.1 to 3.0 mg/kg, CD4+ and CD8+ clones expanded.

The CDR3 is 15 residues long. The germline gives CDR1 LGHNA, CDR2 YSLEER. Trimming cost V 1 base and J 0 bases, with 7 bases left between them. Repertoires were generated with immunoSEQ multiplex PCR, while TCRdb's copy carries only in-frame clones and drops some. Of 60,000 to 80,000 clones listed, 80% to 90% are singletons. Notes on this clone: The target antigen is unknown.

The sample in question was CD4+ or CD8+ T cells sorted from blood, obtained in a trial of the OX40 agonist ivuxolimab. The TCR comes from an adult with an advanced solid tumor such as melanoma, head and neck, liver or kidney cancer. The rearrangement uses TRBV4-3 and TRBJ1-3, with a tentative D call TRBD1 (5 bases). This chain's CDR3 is CASSQGGFSGNTIYF. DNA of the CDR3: TGCGCCAGCAGCCAAGGGGGGTTCTCTGGAAACACCATATATTTT.